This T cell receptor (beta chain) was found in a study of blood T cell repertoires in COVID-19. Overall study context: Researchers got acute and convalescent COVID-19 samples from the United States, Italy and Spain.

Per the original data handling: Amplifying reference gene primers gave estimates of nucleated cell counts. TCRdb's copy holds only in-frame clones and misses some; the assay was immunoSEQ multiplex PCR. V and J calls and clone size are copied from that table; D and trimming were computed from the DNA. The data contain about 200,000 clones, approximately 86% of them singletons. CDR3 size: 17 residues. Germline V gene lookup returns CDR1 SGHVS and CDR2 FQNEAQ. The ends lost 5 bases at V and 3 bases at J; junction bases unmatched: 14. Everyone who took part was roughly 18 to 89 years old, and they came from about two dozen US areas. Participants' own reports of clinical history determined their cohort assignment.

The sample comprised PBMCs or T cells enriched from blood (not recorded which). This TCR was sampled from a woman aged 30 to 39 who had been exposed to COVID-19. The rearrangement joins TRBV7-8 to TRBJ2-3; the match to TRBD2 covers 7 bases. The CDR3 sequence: CASSPRRTRGATDTQYF. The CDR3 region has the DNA TGTGCCAGCAGCCCCCGGAGGACTAGAGGCGCAACAGATACGCAGTATTTT.